One and the same sample provided the 24 T cell receptor beta chains below, sequenced in a study of OX40 agonist ivuxolimab in advanced cancers. Produced via immunoSEQ multiplex PCR; TCRdb's table is partial and in-frame only. The sample includes 48,000 or so clones, roughly 77% of them seen just once. The sample consisted of CD4+ or CD8+ T cells sorted from blood, taken in a trial of the OX40 agonist ivuxolimab. Receptors were obtained from an adult with an advanced solid tumor such as melanoma, head and neck, liver or kidney cancer.

The V call is TRBV23-1, the J call TRBJ2-5; weak D call: TRBD1 (5 bases). TRBV23-1 is marked as an open reading frame, function uncertain. The CDR3 consists of 15 residues. Trimming pared 0 bases from V and 2 bases from J, leaving 10 bases between. The chain's CDR3 is CASSQSGRVQETQYF. For the CDR3, the DNA is TGCGCCAGCAGTCAATCGGGCAGGGTGCAAGAGACCCAGTACTTC.

The rearrangement uses TRBV4-2 and TRBJ1-2; tentative D call: TRBD1 (5 bases). The CDR3 contains 15 residues. Germline V lookup: CDR1 LGHNA, CDR2 YNFKEQ. The V and J ends lost 2 bases and 8 bases respectively, with 18 bases between them. The CDR3 bases are TGTGCCAGCAGCCAATTTTACTCCCGGGGCGACGGCTACACCTTC. Translating gives CASSQFYSRGDGYTF.

This clone was counted only a few times. The CDR3 DNA is TGCGCCAGCAGCTTTACAGGGGGAATTACAGATACGCAGTATTTT. This encodes CASSFTGGITDTQYF. The chain joins TRBV4-1 to TRBJ2-3, with 8 bases that match TRBD1. The CDR3 is 15 amino acids. Losses at the gene ends were 5 bases for V and 3 bases for J; bases not matched to a gene: 7. Germline V gene lookup returns CDR1 MGHRA and CDR2 YSYEKL.

The gene calls are TRBV7-8 and TRBJ2-2; possible D gene TRBD1, 6 bases. The CDR3 contains 16 residues. Germline V lookup: CDR1 SGHVS, CDR2 FQNEAQ. V was pared by 4 bases and J by 1 base, with 13 bases between. CDR3 loop: CASSYFDRLNTGELFF. CDR3 sequence (DNA): TGTGCCAGCAGCTACTTTGACAGGTTGAACACCGGGGAGCTGTTTTTT.

This chain uses TRBV19 with TRBJ1-1; no clear D. The CDR3 loop spans 13 amino acids. Trimming shortened V by 5 bases and J by 4 bases, and 11 bases separated the two germline ends. Germline V gene sequence: CDR1 LNHDA, CDR2 SQIVND (reference sequence). CDR3 sequence (DNA): TGTGCCAGTAGTTCAAAGGGTATCACTGAAGCTTTCTTT. Its translation: CASSSKGITEAFF.

The CDR3 DNA reads as TGCGCCAGCAGCCTCCGACTAGCGGGAGGGCCGTACGAGCAGTACTTC. The encoded protein is CASSLRLAGGPYEQYF. This chain links TRBV4-3 with TRBJ2-7; TRBD2 agrees at 14 bases. The CDR3 is 16 amino acids. Germline V CDR1 and CDR2: LGHNA, YSLEER. Trimming took 4 bases from V and 4 from J; bases not matched to a gene: 6.

This clone was observed a single time. V and J are TRBV5-1 and TRBJ2-1; 12 nucleotides agree with TRBD2. The J segment lost 7 bases and the V segment lost 1 base, leaving 9 bases of the junction unmatched. Per the germline V gene, CDR1 is SGHRS and CDR2 is YFSETQ. The CDR3 runs to 17 residues. DNA of the CDR3: TGCGCCAGCAGCTTGCGGGTAAGAACTAGCGGGAGGAATGAGCAGTTCTTC. Translating it yields CASSLRVRTSGRNEQFF.

This clone has a handful of counts. The chain links TRBV10-1 to TRBJ2-7, with D unresolved. Germline V gene data show CDR1 as WNHNN and CDR2 as SYGVQD (reference sequence). This CDR3 contains 13 residues. V lost 4 bases to trimming and J lost 3 bases, with 10 bases between them. Here the CDR3 reads CASSGNSVYEQYF. The CDR3 DNA reads TGCGCCAGCAGTGGAAACAGTGTCTACGAGCAGTACTTC.

The rearrangement uses TRBV2 and TRBJ2-1, with D hard to call. The CDR3 has 13 amino acids. Germline CDR1 is SNHLY and CDR2 is FYNNEI. With 6 bases removed from V and 0 bases from J, the gap between germline ends came to 6 bases. The CDR3 nucleotides are TGTGCCAGCAGGGCCAGCTCCTACAATGAGCAGTTCTTC. Its protein is CASRASSYNEQFF.

This chain links TRBV5-1 with TRBJ2-2, with 7 bases matching TRBD2. The CDR3 length is 14 residues. Losses at the gene ends were 3 bases for V and 5 bases for J; bases not matched to a gene: 4. Germline assignment: CDR1 SGHRS and CDR2 YFSETQ. The CDR3 DNA is TGCGCCAGCAGCTCTCTAGCGGCGACCGGGGAGCTGTTTTTT. Its protein product is CASSSLAATGELFF.

V gene TRBV14 combines with J gene TRBJ2-2; D is unresolved. V was pared by 1 base and J by 6 bases, with 6 bases between. Germline-derived CDR1 and CDR2 are SGHDN and FVKESK. The CDR3 extends over 13 amino acids. CDR3 nucleotides: TGTGCCAGCAGCCAAGGAAGGGCCGGGGAGCTGTTTTTT. Protein: CASSQGRAGELFF.

In this sample, this clone turned up a few times. The chain is built from TRBV10-1 and TRBJ2-7; D is uncertain. The V and J ends lost 2 bases and 9 bases respectively, with 8 bases between them. CDR1 is WNHNN and CDR2 is SYGVQD in the germline V gene (reference sequence). This CDR3 is built from 11 residues. In nucleotides, the CDR3 is TGCGCCAGCAGTGAGATGGGTAGGCAGTACTTC. This sequence encodes CASSEMGRQYF.

The chain recombines TRBV19 with TRBJ1-2; D is possibly TRBD1 (6 bases). V was trimmed by 4 bases and J by 8 bases, leaving 20 bases between them. Germline assignment: CDR1 LNHDA and CDR2 SQIVND (reference sequence). The CDR3 extends over 15 amino acids. The CDR3 region has the DNA TGTGCCAGTAGTAGGGACATACAGCTTCGGGGGGGCTACACCTTC. This translates into CASSRDIQLRGGYTF.

The chain is built from TRBV20-1 and TRBJ2-1; 8 positions match TRBD2. This CDR3 spans 11 amino acids. Unmatched junction bases numbered 3, after V lost 2 bases and J lost 12 bases. CDR1 and CDR2 (germline): DFQATT, SNEGSKA (reference sequence). The CDR3: CSARPGGAQFF. DNA of the CDR3: TGCAGTGCTAGACCGGGAGGGGCGCAGTTCTTC.

This clone turned up a few times. This chain joins TRBV7-2 and TRBJ2-7, with no clear D. The CDR3 spans 14 residues. V lost 5 bases and J 2 bases, leaving 13 bases between the germline ends. Germline CDR1 is SGHTA and CDR2 is FQGNSA. The DNA of the CDR3 is TGTGCCAGCAGCCTCCGAGTAGCCCCCTACGAGCAGTACTTC. It yields the protein CASSLRVAPYEQYF.

CDR3 loop: CASMGTDSLAKNIQYF. The CDR3 region has the DNA TGTGCCAGCATGGGGACAGATTCTTTAGCCAAAAACATTCAGTACTTC. The chain recombines TRBV2 with TRBJ2-4; 7 bases map to TRBD1. CDR3 length equals 16 residues. The germline CDR1 and CDR2 sequences are SNHLY and FYNNEI. Trimming removed 7 bases from V and 0 bases from J; junction bases left unmatched: 9.

This clone was found once. The chain joins TRBV12-5 to TRBJ2-7; the D is unclear. V shed 3 bases and J shed 2 bases, with 8 bases lying between them. The CDR3 is made up of 13 amino acids. CDR1 LGHNT and CDR2 FRNRAP come from the germline V gene. The CDR3 is CASGFGRAYEQYF. The CDR3 bases are TGTGCTAGTGGTTTTGGCCGAGCCTACGAGCAGTACTTC. The whole variable domain, remainder taken from reference TRBV12-5 and TRBJ2-7, is DARVTQTPRHKVTEMGQEVTMRCQPILGHNTVFWYRQTMMQGLELLAYFRNRAPLDDSGMPKDRFSAEMPDATLATLKIQPSEPRDSAVYFCASGFGRAYEQYFGPGTRLTVT.

The chain joins TRBV5-4 to TRBJ2-3; no reliable D call. The CDR3 totals 15 residues. The germline CDR1 and CDR2 sequences are SGHNT and YYREEE (reference sequence). Trimming shortened V by 0 bases and J by 0 bases, and 8 bases separated the two germline ends. Written as DNA, the CDR3 is TGTGCCAGCAGCTTGGACACCACAAGCACAGATACGCAGTATTTT. Amino acid sequence: CASSLDTTSTDTQYF.

J is TRBJ1-2 and V is TRBV9; D is ambiguous. Germline CDR1 and CDR2: SGDLS and YYNGEE. Trimming pared 0 bases from V and 4 bases from J, leaving 10 bases between. The CDR3 loop spans 14 amino acids. The CDR3 bases are TGTGCCAGCAGCGTAGCTGATGAGTCCTATGGCTACACCTTC. Amino acids: CASSVADESYGYTF.

The chain has TRBV6-1 and TRBJ2-5; D is perhaps TRBD2 (5 bases). V lost 2 bases and J 13 bases, leaving 20 bases between the germline ends. Germline V gives CDR1 MNHNS, CDR2 SASEGT. The CDR3 has 14 amino acids. The CDR3 nucleotides read TGTGCCAGCAGTGAATCTCCAGCGGTACCGGCGGGGTACTTC. It translates to CASSESPAVPAGYF.

The chain carries TRBV18 and TRBJ2-7; the match to TRBD2 covers 7 bases. With 3 bases clipped from V and 6 bases from J, the junction kept 8 bases outside the gene matches. Germline V CDR1 and CDR2: KGHSH, LQKENI. The CDR3 extends over 14 amino acids. CDR3: CASSPGSGNGEQYF. CDR3 nucleotide sequence: TGTGCCAGCTCACCCGGGAGCGGGAATGGCGAGCAGTACTTC.

This clone appeared a single time. The V call is TRBV28, the J call TRBJ2-7, with D unresolved. The V end lost 5 bases, the J end lost 9 bases, and 20 bases lay between the germline ends. CDR3 length equals 14 residues. The germline V gene has CDR1 MDHEN and CDR2 SYDVKM. The CDR3 here is CASSARTQFFMQYF. For the CDR3, the DNA is TGTGCCAGCAGTGCGAGGACCCAGTTTTTCATGCAGTACTTC.

The rearrangement joins TRBV10-3 to TRBJ2-2, with 13 bases lining up with TRBD2. Germline loops: CDR1 ENHRY, CDR2 SYGVKD. The trim removed 7 bases at V and 4 bases at J, leaving 9 bases unmatched. The CDR3 sequence is 17 residues long. CDR3 in amino acids: CAIKGTSGVRGTGELFF. CDR3 bases: TGTGCCATCAAAGGGACTAGCGGGGTGCGGGGCACCGGGGAGCTGTTTTTT.

The genes are TRBV7-2 and TRBJ1-6, with D hard to call. V was clipped by 5 bases and J by 9 bases, with 17 bases between them. Germline assignment: CDR1 SGHTA and CDR2 FQGNSA. This CDR3 comprises 15 residues. The CDR3: CASSLGPDRGSPLHF. The CDR3 DNA sequence: TGTGCCAGCAGCCTGGGTCCGGACCGCGGTTCACCCCTCCACTTT.